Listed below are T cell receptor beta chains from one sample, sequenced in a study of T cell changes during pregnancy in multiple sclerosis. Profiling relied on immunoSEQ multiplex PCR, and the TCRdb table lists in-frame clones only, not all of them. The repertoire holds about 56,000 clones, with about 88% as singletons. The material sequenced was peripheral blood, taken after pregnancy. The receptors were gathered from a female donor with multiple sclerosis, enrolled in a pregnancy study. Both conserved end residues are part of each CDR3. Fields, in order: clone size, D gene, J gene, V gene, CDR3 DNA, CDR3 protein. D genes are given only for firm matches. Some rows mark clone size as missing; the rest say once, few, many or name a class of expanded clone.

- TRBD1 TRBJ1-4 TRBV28 TGTGCCAGCAGTTCCCCGGGACAGACTAATGAAAAACTGTTTTTT CASSSPGQTNEKLFF
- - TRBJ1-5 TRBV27 TGTGCCAGCAGTCGTAGGGGCGAGCCCCAGCATTTT CASSRRGEPQHF
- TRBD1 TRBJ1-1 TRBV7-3 TGTGCCAGCAGCTCGACAGGGTTGGACACTGAAGCTTTCTTT CASSSTGLDTEAFF
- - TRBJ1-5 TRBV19 TGTGCCAGTAGCTCCCGGGTCTCGAAGGAGCCCCAGCATTTT CASSSRVSKEPQHF
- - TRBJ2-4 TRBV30 TGTGCCTGGAGTCCTACCTCGACGGGGATTCAGTACTTC CAWSPTSTGIQYF
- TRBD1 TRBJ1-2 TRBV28 TGTGCCAGCAGCAGACAGGGGGAGAGGGGTGGCTACACCTTC CASSRQGERGGYTF
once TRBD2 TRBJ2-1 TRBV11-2 TGTGCCAGCAGCCAAGACAATATAGCGGGTGTGTACAATGAGCAGTTCTTC CASSQDNIAGVYNEQFF
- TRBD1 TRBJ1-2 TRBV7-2 TGTGCCAGCAGCTTCCCCGAGACAGGGGGTGGCTACACCTTC CASSFPETGGGYTF
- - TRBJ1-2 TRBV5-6 TGTGCCAGCAGCTGGGGAGGACAAGTCTATGGCTACACCTTC CASSWGGQVYGYTF
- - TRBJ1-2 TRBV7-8 TGTGCCAGCAGCTTAAGTCCGTTAGCTAACTATGGCTACACCTTC CASSLSPLANYGYTF
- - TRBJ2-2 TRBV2 TGTGCCAGCAGTGAGCCGGGCACCGGGGAGCTGTTTTTT CASSEPGTGELFF
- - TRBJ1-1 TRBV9 TGTGCCAGCAGCGTAGTGGCCCAGGGTGGTACTGAAGCTTTCTTT CASSVVAQGGTEAFF
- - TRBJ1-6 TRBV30 TGTGCCGGAATATCTGGGGGAGGGGGCTATAATTCACCCCTCCACTTT CAGISGGGGYNSPLHF
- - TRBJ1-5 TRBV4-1 TGCGCCAGCAGCCCGGTCCCGGGTAATAGCAATCAGCCCCAGCATTTT CASSPVPGNSNQPQHF
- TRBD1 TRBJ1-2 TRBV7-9 TGTGCCAGCAGCCCAGCCCTGACAGGGCCGGGGGGCTACACCTTC CASSPALTGPGGYTF
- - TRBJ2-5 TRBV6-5 TGTGCCAGCACCTCCCCGACTGGTACGGAGACCCAGTACTTC CASTSPTGTETQYF
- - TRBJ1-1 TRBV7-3 TGTGCCAGCAGCTCCTATAATGAAGCTGAAGCTTTCTTT CASSSYNEAEAFF
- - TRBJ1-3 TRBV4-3 TGCGCCAGCAGCCTACGACTCCCGAGCTCTGGAAACACCATATATTTT CASSLRLPSSGNTIYF
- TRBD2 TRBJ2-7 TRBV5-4 TGTGCCAGCAGCTTGGGTCGAAGGACTAGCGCGAGCGAGCAGTACTTC CASSLGRRTSASEQYF
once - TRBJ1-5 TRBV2 TGTGCCAGCAGTGAAGCTTGGCAGGGAAGGTACGGTCAGCCCCAGCATTTT CASSEAWQGRYGQPQHF
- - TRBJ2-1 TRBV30 TGTGCCTGGAGTCCTATCCCCGAGGGCCTCTCCTACAATGAGCAGTTCTTC CAWSPIPEGLSYNEQFF
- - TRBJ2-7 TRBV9 TGTGCCAGCAGCGTAGGAGTACAGGGAGGGAAGTACGAGCAGTACTTC CASSVGVQGGKYEQYF
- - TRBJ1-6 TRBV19 TGTGCCACACAATCGCGGGCCACGGGCTCCTATAATTCACCCCTCCACTTT CATQSRATGSYNSPLHF
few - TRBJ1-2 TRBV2 TGTGCCAGCAGTGATCAGGGAGGGAGCTATGGCTACACCTTC CASSDQGGSYGYTF
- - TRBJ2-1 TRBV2 TGTGCCAGCTTAACAGGGCTAGGGGAGCAGTTCTTC CASLTGLGEQFF
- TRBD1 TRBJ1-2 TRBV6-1 TGTGCCAGCGGGACCGGGACAGAGGATAACTATGGCTACACCTTC CASGTGTEDNYGYTF